The T cell receptor (beta chain) under discussion was sequenced for a study of blood T cells in healthy people across ages (dated by TCRdb to between 2015 and 2017). For context, the study as a whole: Template switching captured roughly one uniquely barcoded TCR beta cDNA molecule per two T cells in model experiments. Using the same blood draw, the study looked at two additional independent replicas of 1 million unique cDNA reads for two donors, one aged 18 to 30 and the other aged 80 or older. Age-related changes in TCR beta repertoire diversity were measured in the study by deep sequencing normalized with unique cDNA molecular identifiers. Donors of different ages were randomly distributed across sequencing lanes to avoid experimental bias. Four age groups were formed from the donors: young (average 16 years), middle-aged (more than 35), aged (about 62) and long-lived (about 80).

The CDR3 numbers 14 residues from cysteine through phenylalanine. Only CDR3 DNA is held: 42 bases, read in frame from base 1. V is shortened by 5 bases, J by 3 bases, and the region joining them spans 14 bases. As encoded in the germline V gene (reference sequence), CDR1 is DFQATT while CDR2 is SNEGSKA. This clonotype was picked up a small number of times. What this receptor recognizes is not known. Base quality data are lacking; no much larger clone is found one base away. On the study overall, not on this receptor specifically: Estimates of total diversity from one million sequenced T cells were regarded as lower bounds and underestimates. Observed TCR beta diversity per million T cells fell roughly linearly with age, and a significant reduction was already apparent by age about 43. There was a strong correlation between observed TCR beta diversity and the percentage of naive T cells measured by flow cytometry. The CMV infection status of donors was not known, potentially confounding age-related changes in expanded clonotypes. The long-lived group showed more naive CD4+ T cells, fewer expanded clones and increased TCR diversity than the aged group, suggesting age selection. Since profiling was done on bulk unsorted PBMCs, naive and antigen-experienced compartments could not be conclusively compared.

Library creation used 5' RACE. These reads were obtained on an Illumina HiSeq 2500. A second about 7 to 11 cycle PCR used a sample-barcoded 5' primer and a J-beta primer mix. A unique molecular identifier was introduced onto each TCR beta cDNA molecule by a template-switch 5' adaptor carrying 12 random nucleotides. Each sample yielded at least 2.5 million CDR3-containing paired-end reads. First-strand cDNA synthesis was performed from all RNA using the Mint cDNA synthesis kit, with priming by a TRBC-specific oligonucleotide. Following uracil-DNA glycosylase treatment, all cDNA underwent a first 18-cycle PCR with the universal primers M1SS and BC2_uni_R. From the authors' description of their analysis: For normalization, 1 million high-quality reads were randomly selected from each sample, with every read carrying a distinct molecular identifier. Instead of being binned into consensus sequences, reads that shared molecular identifiers were thrown out. MiTCR, run with a Q25 quality threshold and the strictest error-elimination algorithm, handled CDR3 identification, clonotype clustering and error correction. Lower-bound total TCR beta diversity was estimated with a nonparametric unseen species model using Euler transformation. Using fastp at Q25 and MiXCR, TCRdb reprocessed the public reads and kept productive beta chains. Records with the same CDR3 protein are collapsed into one entry carrying the most frequent genes and DNA. These V and J calls originate from TCRdb's pipeline instead of the authors' own analysis. Counted in this sample were 1.5 million to 2 million distinct CDR3 sequences; around half of them appeared once. Roughly 2% of the sample is in the top ten clones.

The 40 or so donors, aged about 6 to 95 years, were systemically healthy Caucasian individuals from Russia. Roughly 10 milliliters of peripheral blood were collected from each donor into EDTA-treated Vacutainer tubes. Ficoll-Paque density-gradient centrifugation was used to isolate PBMCs, with at least 6 million per sample. Total RNA was extracted from PBMCs with Trizol reagent, with at least 5 micrograms obtained per sample. The percentages of naive CD45RAhigh/CD27high T cells were determined by flow cytometry on a PBMC aliquot from every donor. Sample: blood. The chain is assembled from TRBV20-1 and TRBJ2-4; TRBD2 is possibly the D segment (6 matching bases). This clonotype was obtained from a woman between 40 and 50 years old in good health. At the DNA level, the sequence is TGCAGTGCTCAGCTGGGCGGGGACAAAAACATTCAGTACTTC. Translation gives CSAQLGGDKNIQYF.